These 25 T cell receptor beta chains came from one sample sequenced in a study of cytomegalovirus exposure and HLA in healthy donors. The PCR employed 60 Vbeta primers together with 13 Jbeta primers. Data came from immunoSEQ multiplex PCR; TCRdb stores just in-frame clones and leaves some out. The repertoire holds 200,000 or so clones, around 77% seen once, with less than 3% in the top ten. The specimen was PBMCs. These TCRs come from a woman in her 30s in good health and CMV-seronegative.

CDR3 in amino acids: CASRDDSYGYTF. Written as DNA, the CDR3 is TGTGCCAGCAGAGATGACAGCTATGGCTACACCTTC. The genes are TRBV2 and TRBJ1-2; TRBD1 is a possible D gene (5 bases). Germline V gene data show CDR1 as SNHLY and CDR2 as FYNNEI. The V and J ends lost 6 bases and 4 bases respectively, with 9 bases between them. The CDR3 has 12 amino acids.

The CDR3 bases are TGTGCCAGCAGCTCCATGACGGGTGGGGAGCTGTTTTTT. It translates to CASSSMTGGELFF. This chain connects TRBV7-9 to TRBJ2-2; D remains ambiguous. The CDR3 consists of 13 residues. Germline-derived CDR1 and CDR2 are SEHNR and FQNEAQ (reference sequence). The V and J ends lost 4 bases and 8 bases respectively, with 11 bases between them.

The chain couples TRBV28 to TRBJ1-1; maybe TRBD1 (5 bases). The CDR3 is made up of 14 amino acids. Trimming removed 5 bases at V and 5 bases at J, with 15 bases between. Germline-derived CDR1 and CDR2 are MDHEN and SYDVKM. CDR3 nucleotides: TGTGCCAGCAGTCCGCCTGGAAGGGGAACTGAAGCTTTCTTT. This sequence encodes CASSPPGRGTEAFF.

The chain links TRBV10-2 to TRBJ2-3, with TRBD2 matching 10 bases. The germline V gene encodes CDR1 WSHSY and CDR2 SAAADI. The CDR3 consists of 15 residues. With 6 bases clipped from V and 0 bases from J, the junction kept 3 bases outside the gene matches. The CDR3 region is CASRNSGGSTDTQYF. The CDR3, as DNA: TGCGCCAGCAGGAATAGCGGGGGGAGCACAGATACGCAGTATTTT.

The V call is TRBV2, the J call TRBJ2-3, with D tentatively TRBD1 (6 bases). Germline loops: CDR1 SNHLY, CDR2 FYNNEI. This CDR3 is 16 amino acids long. Trimming removed 5 bases at V and 4 bases at J, with 19 bases between. CDR3 DNA: TGTGCCAGCAGTCGGCCCGGAACACAGGGTGCAGATACGCAGTATTTT. It yields the protein CASSRPGTQGADTQYF.

The CDR3 DNA sequence: TGTGCCAGCAGCCGGTGGACAGGGATGTTAAATACGCAGTATTTT. Translating gives CASSRWTGMLNTQYF. The chain joins TRBV21-1 to TRBJ2-3; TRBD1 reflects the table's D call only, with no check against the DNA. TRBV21-1 corresponds to a pseudogene. CDR3 length equals 15 residues.

A few counts support this clone. The rearrangement uses TRBV2 and TRBJ1-1; tentative D call: TRBD1 (5 bases). From germline, CDR1 is SNHLY and CDR2 FYNNEI. V was trimmed by 11 bases and J by 1 base, leaving 20 bases between them. The CDR3 runs 15 residues. DNA for the CDR3: TGTGCCGGCCATGCCCGAGGGAGGGGGAACACTGAAGCTTTCTTT. It translates to CAGHARGRGNTEAFF.

This chain joins TRBV5-5 and TRBJ2-7; no clear D. Germline V CDR1 and CDR2: SGHKS, YYEKEE (reference sequence). This CDR3 is 14 amino acids long. Trimming took 0 bases from V and 5 from J, leaving 12 bases between them. In DNA, the CDR3 is TGTGCCAGCAGCTTGGCCCCCCGTATCGACGAGCAGTACTTC. Translated, it gives CASSLAPRIDEQYF.

This clone was detected only a few times. The genes are TRBV5-1 and TRBJ1-1; a weak D match, TRBD1 (6 bases). Between the trimmed V and J ends, which lost 4 bases and 5 bases, there was a span of 12 bases. The CDR3 is made up of 13 amino acids. Germline V gene data show CDR1 as SGHRS and CDR2 as YFSETQ. In DNA form, the CDR3 reads TGCGCCAGCAGCGAACAGGGACCGACTGAAGCTTTCTTT. This translates into CASSEQGPTEAFF. Full variable domain (outside the CDR3, taken from reference TRBV5-1 and TRBJ1-1): KAGVTQTPRYLIKTRGQQVTLSCSPISGHRSVSWYQQTPGQGLQFLFEYFSETQRNKGNFPGRFSGRQFSNSRSEMNVSTLELGDSALYLCASSEQGPTEAFFGQGTRLTVV.

The chain has TRBV27 and TRBJ2-1; D remains unclear. CDR3 length equals 17 residues. V lost 3 bases and J 6 bases, leaving 21 bases between the germline ends. The germline V gene has CDR1 MNHEY and CDR2 SMNVEV (reference sequence). Written as DNA, the CDR3 is TGTGCCAGCAGTTTTGGTATCAGCCTAGAACCGCGCAATGAGCAGTTCTTC. Encoded protein: CASSFGISLEPRNEQFF.

The chain uses TRBV19 and TRBJ2-7; D uncertain. This CDR3 has 15 residues. V was shortened by 3 bases and J by 4 bases, with 16 bases between the two germline ends. The germline gives CDR1 LNHDA, CDR2 SQIVND (reference sequence). The CDR3 loop reads CASSIFQEGAYEQYF. The CDR3 nucleotides read TGTGCCAGTAGTATTTTTCAGGAAGGCGCGTACGAGCAGTACTTC. Full variable domain (rest looked up from reference TRBV19 and TRBJ2-7): DGGITQSPKYLFRKEGQNVTLSCEQNLNHDAMYWYRQDPGQGLRLIYYSQIVNDFQKGDIAEGYSVSREKKESFPLTVTSAQKNPTAFYLCASSIFQEGAYEQYFGPGTRLTVT.

This clone appeared a few times. The J gene is TRBJ1-1, the V gene TRBV18; D call uncertain. Germline V gene sequence: CDR1 KGHSH, CDR2 LQKENI. Trimming took off 1 base at V and 7 bases at J, with 13 bases between the two ends. This CDR3 has 14 amino acids. The CDR3 DNA follows: TGTGCCAGCTCACCACTAAACGGGAAAGGTGAAGCTTTCTTT. Translating it yields CASSPLNGKGEAFF. The full variable domain, rest sourced from reference TRBV18 and TRBJ1-1, is NAGVMQNPRHLVRRRGQEARLRCSPMKGHSHVYWYRQLPEEGLKFMVYLQKENIIDESGMPKERFSAEFPKEGPSILRIQQVVRGDSAAYFCASSPLNGKGEAFFGQGTRLTVV.

CDR3 in amino acids: CASSPGPPGKRERTYEQYF. The CDR3 coding sequence is TGCGCCAGCAGTCCCGGGCCCCCCGGAAAACGGGAAAGGACCTACGAGCAGTACTTC. The chain combines TRBV10-1 with TRBJ2-7; D perhaps matches TRBD2 (5 bases). Trimming left V 5 bases short and J 2 bases short, with 28 bases between. The CDR3 totals 19 residues. Germline V lookup: CDR1 WNHNN, CDR2 SYGVQD (reference sequence).

The chain recombines TRBV28 with TRBJ2-7; D is possibly TRBD1 (6 bases). Per germline, CDR1 MDHEN and CDR2 SYDVKM. V lost 3 bases to trimming and J lost 3 bases, with 24 bases between them. CDR3 length: 18 amino acids. The DNA for the CDR3 is TGTGCCAGCAGTTTTTTGATGGGCCATGGAGAGGGGGTCTACGAGCAGTACTTC. It yields the protein CASSFLMGHGEGVYEQYF.

The chain joins TRBV4-1 to TRBJ1-1, with D possibly TRBD1 on 5 matching bases. The CDR3 length is 16 residues. Germline assignment: CDR1 MGHRA and CDR2 YSYEKL. V was shortened by 6 bases and J by 0 bases, with 17 bases between the two germline ends. CDR3 DNA sequence: TGCGCCAGCAGATCGGGGGGGAACCACGTGAACACTGAAGCTTTCTTT. Its translation: CASRSGGNHVNTEAFF.

V and J are TRBV19 and TRBJ2-5; D is perhaps TRBD1 (6 bases). The CDR3 length is 12 residues. The germline gives CDR1 LNHDA, CDR2 SQIVND (reference sequence). V lost 5 bases, J lost 3 bases, and 7 bases lay in between. This chain's CDR3 is CASSHREETQYF. In DNA form, the CDR3 reads TGTGCCAGTAGTCACAGGGAAGAGACCCAGTACTTC.

This clone was recorded only once. The chain links TRBV9 to TRBJ2-2; 12 bases are shared with TRBD2. Per the germline V gene, CDR1 is SGDLS and CDR2 is YYNGEE. The CDR3 loop spans 20 amino acids. Trimming at V came to 4 bases and at J to 1 base, leaving 14 bases not matched to a gene. The CDR3 DNA sequence: TGTGCCAGCAGCACACCGGACCGGCCTAGCGGGAGGGTGAACACCGGGGAGCTGTTTTTT. Translated, it gives CASSTPDRPSGRVNTGELFF.

This clone showed up just once. The J gene is TRBJ1-6, the V gene TRBV28, with 7 positions matching TRBD1. The CDR3 runs to 13 residues. The germline gives CDR1 MDHEN, CDR2 SYDVKM. V lost 7 bases, J lost 13 bases, and 10 bases stayed unmatched. The DNA of the CDR3 is TGTGCCAGCACCGGGACAGTCTTGGCCCCCCTCCACTTT. Amino acid sequence: CASTGTVLAPLHF.

This rearrangement joins TRBV10-3 to TRBJ1-5; D is undetermined. From germline, CDR1 is ENHRY and CDR2 SYGVKD. The CDR3 loop spans 13 amino acids. V was trimmed by 6 bases and J by 4 bases, leaving 10 bases between them. CDR3 bases: TGTGCCATCAGGCCCGGGGTAAATCAGCCCCAGCATTTT. It translates to CAIRPGVNQPQHF.

V usage is TRBV7-2 and J usage is TRBJ2-5, with D tentatively TRBD2 (7 bases). Per germline, CDR1 SGHTA and CDR2 FQGNSA. This CDR3 comprises 13 residues. Trimming cost V 3 bases and J 4 bases, with 9 bases left between them. The CDR3 bases are TGTGCCAGCAGCTTTGGGGGGGCAGAGACCCAGTACTTC. This codes for CASSFGGAETQYF.

The V call is TRBV5-1, the J call TRBJ2-7; 8 nucleotides match TRBD2. Trimming cost V 3 bases and J 5 bases; bases outside gene matches: 4. This CDR3 comprises 13 residues. In germline, CDR1 is SGHRS, CDR2 YFSETQ. The CDR3 nucleotides read TGCGCCAGCAGCTGGCGGGGGGTCCACGAGCAGTACTTC. Its protein is CASSWRGVHEQYF. Combining the CDR3 with reference TRBV5-1 and TRBJ2-7 gives the whole variable domain KAGVTQTPRYLIKTRGQQVTLSCSPISGHRSVSWYQQTPGQGLQFLFEYFSETQRNKGNFPGRFSGRQFSNSRSEMNVSTLELGDSALYLCASSWRGVHEQYFGPGTRLTVT.

The V gene is TRBV19, the J gene TRBJ1-1; tentatively, D is TRBD1 (5 bases). V was clipped by 4 bases and J by 6 bases, with 12 bases between them. The CDR3 covers 13 residues. Germline CDR1 LNHDA, CDR2 SQIVND (reference sequence). The CDR3 spells CASSTQGNPEAFF. CDR3 nucleotides: TGTGCCAGTAGTACCCAGGGTAACCCTGAAGCTTTCTTT.

This clone was seen more than once but under ten times. The J gene is TRBJ2-7, the V gene TRBV27, with D unclear. The CDR3 spans 11 residues. CDR1 is MNHEY and CDR2 is SMNVEV in the germline V gene (reference sequence). Trimming stripped 10 bases from V and 3 bases from J, with 10 bases between. CDR3: CATAVGYEQYF. CDR3 in DNA: TGTGCCACTGCGGTTGGCTACGAGCAGTACTTC.

This clone has only a few counts. The chain recombines TRBV6-6 with TRBJ2-1; D might be TRBD2 (5 bases). With 7 bases removed from V and 1 base from J, the gap between germline ends came to 11 bases. This CDR3 region has 14 residues. Germline CDR1 and CDR2: MNHNY and SVGAGI (reference sequence). CDR3 nucleotides: TGTGCCAGCACCATGGACTCTTCCTACAATGAGCAGTTCTTC. Residues: CASTMDSSYNEQFF.

The V and J genes are TRBV9 and TRBJ2-7; possible D gene TRBD2, 7 bases. The CDR3 consists of 15 residues. V was shortened by 0 bases and J by 2 bases, with 12 bases between the two germline ends. CDR1 is SGDLS, CDR2 YYNGEE, per germline. This CDR3 reads CASSVGGGGTYEQYF. The CDR3 DNA follows: TGTGCCAGCAGCGTAGGGGGCGGGGGCACCTACGAGCAGTACTTC.